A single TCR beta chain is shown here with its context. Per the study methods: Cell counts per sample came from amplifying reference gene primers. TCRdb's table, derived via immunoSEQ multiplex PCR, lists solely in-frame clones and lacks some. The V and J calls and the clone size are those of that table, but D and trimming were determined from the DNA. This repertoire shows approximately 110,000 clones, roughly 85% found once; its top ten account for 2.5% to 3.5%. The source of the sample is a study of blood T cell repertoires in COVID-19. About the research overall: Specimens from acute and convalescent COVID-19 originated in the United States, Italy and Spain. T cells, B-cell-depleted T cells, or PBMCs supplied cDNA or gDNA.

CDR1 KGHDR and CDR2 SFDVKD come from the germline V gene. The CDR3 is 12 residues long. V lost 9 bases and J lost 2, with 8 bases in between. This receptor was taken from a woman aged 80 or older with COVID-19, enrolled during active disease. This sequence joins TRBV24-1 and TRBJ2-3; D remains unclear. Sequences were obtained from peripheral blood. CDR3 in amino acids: CATRGYTDTQYF. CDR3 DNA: TGTGCCACCCGCGGCTACACAGATACGCAGTATTTT.